The entry below gives a single T cell receptor beta chain sequence along with its context. Its specificity is unknown. Stimulation used 7.5 to 10 ug/mL lysate from CMV-infected fibroblasts. Memory cells lacking CD40L and CD69 with high CD45RO were sorted. Before stimulation, PBMCs underwent CD8+ T cell depletion. V was pared by 6 bases and J by 4 bases, with 15 bases of the junction left unmatched. The CDR3 has 18 residues. CDR1 and CDR2 (germline): SQVTM, ANQGSEA. The libraries were made with immunoSEQ version 4 in survey mode. Genomic DNA was diluted to 10 ng/uL, up to 1 ug per sample. Assay used: immunoSEQ multiplex PCR; TCRdb lists only in-frame clones, some missing. The sample carries 40,000 to 55,000 clones, around 72% recorded once. The data stem from a study of persistence of HIV-infected CD4 T cells. General observations from the study: Proviral oligoclonality tracked with TCR oligoclonality within the same sorted cells. CMV- and Gag-responding cells had lower TCRbeta richness than CD3/CD28-responding cells.

The V call is TRBV29-1, the J call TRBJ2-1; 13 nucleotides agree with TRBD2. The clonotype comes from an adult man with HIV who was CMV-seropositive. The specimen comprised CD4+ T cells sorted from PBMCs after roughly 18-hour stimulation, sampled from a patient who received antiretroviral therapy. This CDR3 reads CSVPPVMTSGRQYNEQFF. The CDR3 DNA sequence: TGCAGCGTCCCACCCGTAATGACTAGCGGGAGGCAGTACAATGAGCAGTTCTTC.